Below, 19 T cell receptor beta chains from the same sample are listed, as sequenced in a study of cytomegalovirus exposure and HLA in healthy donors. PCR primers comprised 60 Vbeta and 13 Jbeta primers. The data were produced by immunoSEQ multiplex PCR, yet TCRdb's version contains in-frame clones alone and is incomplete. Here the sample spans under 250,000 clones, approximately 79% being singletons. The sequencing sample was made of PBMCs. The source of these receptors is a male donor in good health and CMV-seronegative.

This clone came up a few times. The rearrangement uses TRBV7-2 and TRBJ1-1; D is uncertain. The ends were cut back, 0 bases at V and 5 bases at J, with 10 bases in the middle. This CDR3 spans 14 amino acids. Germline CDR1 reads SGHTA; CDR2 reads FQGNSA. The CDR3 loop reads CASSLAMRRTEAFF. DNA for the CDR3: TGTGCCAGCAGCTTAGCAATGAGGCGGACTGAAGCTTTCTTT.

The V and J genes are TRBV7-2 and TRBJ1-2, with no clear D. The germline CDR1 and CDR2 sequences are SGHTA and FQGNSA. V lost 4 bases and J 4 bases, leaving 13 bases between the germline ends. The CDR3 has 14 amino acids. The CDR3 sequence is CASSSRVPAYGYTF. Written as DNA, the CDR3 is TGTGCCAGCAGCTCCCGGGTCCCAGCCTATGGCTACACCTTC.

As regards this clone: The same CDR3 also results from other DNA sequences found in this sample. This chain links TRBV27 with TRBJ1-5, with 8 nucleotides matching TRBD1. Per germline, CDR1 MNHEY and CDR2 SMNVEV (reference sequence). The CDR3 is made up of 14 amino acids. Unmatched junction bases numbered 0, after V lost 3 bases and J lost 2 bases. As DNA, the CDR3 is TGTGCCAGCAGTTTGACAGGGGGCAATCAGCCCCAGCATTTT. Protein: CASSLTGGNQPQHF.

The chain's CDR3 is CASTAASGGYNEQFF. In nucleotides, the CDR3 is TGTGCCAGCACCGCGGCTAGCGGGGGTTACAATGAGCAGTTCTTC. The rearrangement joins TRBV18 to TRBJ2-1, with TRBD2 identical over 10 bases. Germline V gene lookup returns CDR1 KGHSH and CDR2 LQKENI. CDR3 length: 15 residues. With V trimmed by 8 bases and J by 4 bases, 8 bases remained unmatched.

V usage is TRBV2 and J usage is TRBJ2-7, with TRBD1 matching 7 bases. J was trimmed by 3 bases and V by 7 bases; bases with no gene match: 9. The CDR3 has 14 amino acids. Germline-derived CDR1 and CDR2 are SNHLY and FYNNEI. The CDR3 here is CASTTTGRGYEQYF. CDR3 DNA: TGTGCCAGCACCACGACAGGGAGAGGCTACGAGCAGTACTTC.

Only a few counts were recorded for this clone. The genes are TRBV18 and TRBJ2-5; TRBD2 aligns across 11 bases. The germline V gene has CDR1 KGHSH and CDR2 LQKENI. The length of the CDR3 is 16 residues. Losses at the gene ends were 0 bases for V and 5 bases for J; bases not matched to a gene: 5. The CDR3 sequence is CASSPPGLAGGETQYF. The CDR3 DNA reads as TGTGCCAGCTCACCACCGGGGCTAGCGGGAGGTGAGACCCAGTACTTC.

J is TRBJ2-2 and V is TRBV19; 10 nucleotides align to TRBD2. The trim removed 10 bases at V and 1 base at J, leaving 3 bases unmatched. The CDR3 covers 14 residues. Germline assignment: CDR1 LNHDA and CDR2 SQIVND (reference sequence). In DNA, the CDR3 is TGTGCCACCAGGACTAGCGGGAACACCGGGGAGCTGTTTTTT. Protein product: CATRTSGNTGELFF.

This rearrangement joins TRBV13 to TRBJ1-5; TRBD1 is a possible D gene (5 bases). The V and J ends lost 0 bases and 7 bases respectively, with 13 bases between them. Germline V gives CDR1 PRHDT, CDR2 FYEKMQ (reference sequence). The CDR3 runs 15 residues. This chain's CDR3 is CASSLGGGVGQPQHF. For the CDR3, the DNA is TGTGCCAGCAGCTTAGGCGGAGGGGTAGGGCAGCCCCAGCATTTT.

The J gene is TRBJ1-2, the V gene TRBV5-6, with TRBD1 matching 7 bases. Germline V gene lookup returns CDR1 SGHDT and CDR2 YYEEEE. This CDR3 is built from 14 residues. Trimming removed 3 bases from V and 5 bases from J; junction bases left unmatched: 7. The CDR3 here is CASSSRDRTYGYTF. As DNA, the CDR3 is TGTGCCAGCAGCTCCCGGGACAGAACTTATGGCTACACCTTC.

This clone has a handful of counts. The chain combines TRBV29-1 with TRBJ2-3; D unclear. This CDR3 region has 13 residues. The V and J ends lost 2 bases and 1 base respectively, with 7 bases between them. Germline lookup yields CDR1 SQVTM and CDR2 ANQGSEA. The CDR3 nucleotides are TGCAGCGTTGAAATGGGCGGCACAGATACGCAGTATTTT. As protein: CSVEMGGTDTQYF.

This chain uses TRBV30 with TRBJ1-5; unclear D gene. This CDR3 has 13 amino acids. Germline V gene lookup returns CDR1 GTSNPN and CDR2 SVGIG (reference sequence). Trimming took 3 bases from V and 2 from J, leaving 8 bases between them. The CDR3 nucleotides are TGTGCCTGGAGCCCTCAGGGCAATCAGCCCCAGCATTTT. Its translation is CAWSPQGNQPQHF.

The V gene is TRBV7-9, the J gene TRBJ2-3, with a tentative D call TRBD2 (5 bases). V was trimmed by 6 bases and J by 0 bases, leaving 10 bases between them. The CDR3 is 14 amino acids. Germline loops: CDR1 SEHNR, CDR2 FQNEAQ (reference sequence). The CDR3 reads CASRPGLSTDTQYF. The CDR3 DNA is TGTGCCAGCAGACCCGGACTTAGCACAGATACGCAGTATTTT.

This sequence joins TRBV4-3 and TRBJ2-5, with TRBD2 matching over 9 bases. Germline CDR1 is LGHNA and CDR2 is YSLEER. The V and J ends lost 1 base and 4 bases, in that order; junction bases with no gene match: 7. The CDR3 totals 16 residues. CDR3 sequence: CASSQGGGGALETQYF. The CDR3 coding sequence is TGCGCCAGCAGCCAAGGGGGCGGGGGGGCCTTAGAGACCCAGTACTTC.

V and J are TRBV28 and TRBJ2-2; perhaps TRBD1 as D (6 bases). The V gene's germline CDR1 is MDHEN and CDR2 SYDVKM. The germline V and J ends were trimmed by 4 bases and 1 base, with 10 bases remaining between them. The length of the CDR3 is 15 residues. The CDR3 DNA reads TGTGCCAGCAGTTCCGAGGGACAGAACACCGGGGAGCTGTTTTTT. The encoded protein is CASSSEGQNTGELFF.

This clone came up a few times. J is TRBJ1-4 and V is TRBV11-2; no reliable D call. The germline CDR1 and CDR2 sequences are SGHAT and FQNNGV. The CDR3 sequence is 15 residues long. V gave up 5 bases and J gave up 5 bases, with 15 bases separating them. In DNA form, the CDR3 reads TGTGCCAGCAGCCCCCGACACCTCGACAATGAAAAACTGTTTTTT. Translated: CASSPRHLDNEKLFF.

The V gene is TRBV7-9, the J gene TRBJ2-2; tentative D call: TRBD2 (5 bases). The CDR3 is 16 amino acids. The V end was cut by 0 bases, the J end by 8 bases, with 16 bases between. Germline V gene data show CDR1 as SEHNR and CDR2 as FQNEAQ (reference sequence). The CDR3 sequence is CASSLASRRTSGELFF. For the CDR3, the DNA is TGTGCCAGCAGCTTAGCTTCCAGGCGGACTTCGGGGGAGCTGTTTTTT.

CDR3 amino acids: CASSFGSIDEQFF. CDR3 bases: TGTGCCAGCAGCTTCGGTAGTATCGATGAGCAGTTCTTC. This chain joins TRBV7-9 and TRBJ2-1; no clear D gene. V shed 3 bases and J shed 8 bases, with 11 bases lying between them. Germline CDR1 and CDR2: SEHNR and FQNEAQ (reference sequence). The CDR3 has 13 amino acids.

This clone is medium-sized. The chain employs TRBV6-5 and TRBJ2-1, with TRBD1 matching over 9 bases. The CDR3 covers 14 residues. Per the germline V gene, CDR1 is MNHEY and CDR2 is SVGAGI. J was trimmed by 7 bases and V by 2 bases; bases with no gene match: 3. CDR3 protein: CASSYGQGSNEQFF. The CDR3 DNA is TGTGCCAGCAGTTACGGACAGGGGTCGAATGAGCAGTTCTTC.

V usage is TRBV27 and J usage is TRBJ2-3, with 7 nucleotides matching TRBD1. J gave up 2 bases and V 5 bases, and 10 bases lay outside the gene matches. The CDR3 runs to 16 residues. Per the germline V gene, CDR1 is MNHEY and CDR2 is SMNVEV (reference sequence). Written as DNA, the CDR3 is TGTGCCAGCAGTCCCCGCCCGACAGGGTCCACAGATACGCAGTATTTT. Translated, it gives CASSPRPTGSTDTQYF.